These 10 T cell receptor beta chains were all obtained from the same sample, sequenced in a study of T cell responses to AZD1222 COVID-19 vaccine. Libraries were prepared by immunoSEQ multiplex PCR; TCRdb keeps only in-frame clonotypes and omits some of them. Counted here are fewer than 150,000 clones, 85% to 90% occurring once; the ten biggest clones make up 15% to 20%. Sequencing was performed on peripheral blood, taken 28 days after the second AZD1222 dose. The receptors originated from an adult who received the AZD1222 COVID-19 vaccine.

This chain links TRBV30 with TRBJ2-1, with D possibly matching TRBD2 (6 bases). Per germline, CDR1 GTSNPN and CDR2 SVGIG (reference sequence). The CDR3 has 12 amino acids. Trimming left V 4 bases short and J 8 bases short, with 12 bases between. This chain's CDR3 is CAWMRGFDEQFF. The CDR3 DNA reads TGTGCCTGGATGCGGGGATTCGATGAGCAGTTCTTC.

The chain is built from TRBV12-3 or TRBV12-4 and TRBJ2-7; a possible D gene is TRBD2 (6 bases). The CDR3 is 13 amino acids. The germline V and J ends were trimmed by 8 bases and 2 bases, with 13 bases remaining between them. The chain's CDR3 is CASAGSAPYEQYF. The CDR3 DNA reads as TGTGCCAGCGCGGGGTCAGCCCCCTACGAGCAGTACTTC.

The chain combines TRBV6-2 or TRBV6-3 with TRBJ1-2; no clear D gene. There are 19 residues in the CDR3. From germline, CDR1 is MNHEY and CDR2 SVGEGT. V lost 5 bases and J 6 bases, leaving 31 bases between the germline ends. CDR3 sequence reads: CASSNHRWGFQLIDDGYTF. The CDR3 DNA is TGTGCCAGCAGTAACCACCGCTGGGGATTTCAACTCATCGACGATGGCTACACCTTC.

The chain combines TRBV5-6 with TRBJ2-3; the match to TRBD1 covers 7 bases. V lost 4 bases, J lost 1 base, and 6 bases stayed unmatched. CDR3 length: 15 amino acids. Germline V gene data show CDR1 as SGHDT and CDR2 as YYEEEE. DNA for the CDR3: TGTGCCAGCAGCCTGACAGGGTACGGCACAGATACGCAGTATTTT. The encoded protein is CASSLTGYGTDTQYF.

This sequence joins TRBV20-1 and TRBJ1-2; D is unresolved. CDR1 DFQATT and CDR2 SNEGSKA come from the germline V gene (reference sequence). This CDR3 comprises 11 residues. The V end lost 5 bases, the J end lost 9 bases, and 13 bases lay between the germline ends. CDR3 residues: CSAARTGSYTF. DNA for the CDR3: TGCAGTGCTGCCCGGACGGGCAGCTACACCTTC.

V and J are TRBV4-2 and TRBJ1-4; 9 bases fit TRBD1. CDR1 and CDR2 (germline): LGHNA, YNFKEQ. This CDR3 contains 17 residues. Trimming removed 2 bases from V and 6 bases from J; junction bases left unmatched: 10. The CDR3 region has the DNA TGTGCCAGCAGCCAAAGTGGGGGCACAGGGGGCGATGAAAAACTGTTTTTT. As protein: CASSQSGGTGGDEKLFF.

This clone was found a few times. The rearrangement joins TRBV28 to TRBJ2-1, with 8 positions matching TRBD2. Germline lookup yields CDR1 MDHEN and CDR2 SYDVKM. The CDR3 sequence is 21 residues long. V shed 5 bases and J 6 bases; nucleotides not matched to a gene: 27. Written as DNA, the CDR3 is TGTGCCAGCAGTCTAGAGGAAACCGGGACTAGTTTTTTCTTTTTGCCCAATGAGCAGTTCTTC. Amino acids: CASSLEETGTSFFFLPNEQFF.

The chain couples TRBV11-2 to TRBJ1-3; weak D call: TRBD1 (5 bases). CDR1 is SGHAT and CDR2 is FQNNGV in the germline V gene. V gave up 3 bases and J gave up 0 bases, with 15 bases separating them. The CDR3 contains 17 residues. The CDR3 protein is CASSLFGTHSSGNTIYF. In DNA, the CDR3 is TGTGCCAGCAGCTTGTTTGGGACTCACAGCTCTGGAAACACCATATATTTT.

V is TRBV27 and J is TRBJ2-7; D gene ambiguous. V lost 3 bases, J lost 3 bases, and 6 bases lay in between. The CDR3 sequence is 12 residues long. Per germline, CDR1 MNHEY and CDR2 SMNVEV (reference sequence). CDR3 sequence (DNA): TGTGCCAGCAGTTTTGGTAGCTACGAGCAGTACTTC. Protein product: CASSFGSYEQYF.

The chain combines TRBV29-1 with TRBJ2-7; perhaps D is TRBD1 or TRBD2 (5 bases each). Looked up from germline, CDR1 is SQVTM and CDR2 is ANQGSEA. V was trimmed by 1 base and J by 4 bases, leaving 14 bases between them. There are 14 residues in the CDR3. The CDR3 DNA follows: TGCAGCGTTGAAGTGACAGAACGGGGTTACGAGCAGTACTTC. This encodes CSVEVTERGYEQYF.